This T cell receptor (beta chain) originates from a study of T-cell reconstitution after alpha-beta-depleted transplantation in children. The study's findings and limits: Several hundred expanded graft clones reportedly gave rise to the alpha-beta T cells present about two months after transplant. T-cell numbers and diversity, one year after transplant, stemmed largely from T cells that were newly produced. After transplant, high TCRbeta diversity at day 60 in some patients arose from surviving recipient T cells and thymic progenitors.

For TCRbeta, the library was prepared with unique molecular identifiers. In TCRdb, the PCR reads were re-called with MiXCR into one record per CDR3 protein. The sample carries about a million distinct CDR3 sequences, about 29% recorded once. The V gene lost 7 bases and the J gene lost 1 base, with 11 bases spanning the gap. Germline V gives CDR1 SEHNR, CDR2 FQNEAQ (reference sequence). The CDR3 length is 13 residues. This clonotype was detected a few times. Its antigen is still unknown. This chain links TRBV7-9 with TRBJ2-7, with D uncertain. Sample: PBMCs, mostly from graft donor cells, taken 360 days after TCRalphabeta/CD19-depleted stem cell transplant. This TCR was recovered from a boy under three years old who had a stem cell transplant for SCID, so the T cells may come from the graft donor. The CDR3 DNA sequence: TGTGCCAGCATCGGAACTTTTTCCTACGAGCAGTACTTC. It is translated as CASIGTFSYEQYF.